This T cell receptor (beta chain) was recorded in a study of beta chain features in type 1 diabetes. Findings and limits, study-wide: VDJ junctions from type 1 diabetes patients carried fewer insertions and larger deletions. Within patients, naive, central memory and Treg TCRB repertoires seemed more similar than within healthy donors. Whether HLA type affects TCRB rearrangement stayed undetermined in the present work.

The ends were cut back, 6 bases at V and 1 base at J, with 9 bases in the middle. The CDR3 runs 13 residues. Germline V gene data show CDR1 as SNHLY and CDR2 as FYNNEI. Reverse transcription of all isolated RNA meant that expressed TCRB transcripts were sequenced. Method: immunoSEQ multiplex PCR; TCRdb's copy keeps in-frame clones and lacks some. Of more than 150,000 clones in the sample, about 13% were seen once. Central memory, naive, regulatory and stem cell-like memory CD4+ cells were sorted by CD45RO/CCR7/CD25/CD127/CD95/CD27. This clone was counted only a few times. The antigen is undetermined. The TCR sequence derives from a woman in her late teens or twenties in good health. Sequences were obtained from central memory CD4+ T cells from blood. The rearrangement links TRBV2 to TRBJ1-1; possibly TRBD1 for D (6 bases). The CDR3 DNA is TGTGCCAGCAGCACAGGGAAGAACACTGAAGCTTTCTTT. This gives the protein CASSTGKNTEAFF.